This TCR beta chain was identified during a study of blood T cell repertoires in COVID-19. The table lists this clone with a count of one. Profiled with immunoSEQ multiplex PCR; TCRdb holds only in-frame clones, not every one. The sample yields a few hundred thousand clones, about 89% seen once. The J segment lost 7 bases and the V segment lost 2 bases, leaving 7 bases of the junction unmatched. The CDR3 totals 14 residues. Germline loops: CDR1 MGHRA, CDR2 YSYEKL. The clonotype was recovered from a woman aged 25 to 39 with COVID-19, enrolled during active disease. The chain has TRBV4-1 and TRBJ1-1, with 7 nucleotides matching TRBD1. The sequenced sample consisted of peripheral blood. The DNA for the CDR3 is TGCGCCAGCAGCCAAATGATAGACAGGGTTGAAGCTTTCTTT. It translates to CASSQMIDRVEAFF.